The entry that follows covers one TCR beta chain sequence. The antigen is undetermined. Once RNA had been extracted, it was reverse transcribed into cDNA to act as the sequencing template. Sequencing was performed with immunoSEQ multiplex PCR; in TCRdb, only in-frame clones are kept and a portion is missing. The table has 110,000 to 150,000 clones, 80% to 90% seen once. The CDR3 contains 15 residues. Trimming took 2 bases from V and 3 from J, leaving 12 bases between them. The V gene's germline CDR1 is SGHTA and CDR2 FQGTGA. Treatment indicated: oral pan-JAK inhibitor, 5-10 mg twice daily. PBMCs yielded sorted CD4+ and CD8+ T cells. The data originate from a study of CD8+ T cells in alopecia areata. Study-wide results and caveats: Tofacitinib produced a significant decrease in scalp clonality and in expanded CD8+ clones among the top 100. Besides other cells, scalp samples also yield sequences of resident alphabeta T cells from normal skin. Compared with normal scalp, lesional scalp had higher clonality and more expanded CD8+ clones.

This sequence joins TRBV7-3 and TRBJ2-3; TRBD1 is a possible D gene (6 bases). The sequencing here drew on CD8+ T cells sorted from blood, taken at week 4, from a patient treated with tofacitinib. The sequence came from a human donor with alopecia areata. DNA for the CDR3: TGTGCCAGCAGCTTAGCAACAGGGCGTACAGATACGCAGTATTTT. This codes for CASSLATGRTDTQYF.